This TCR beta chain was captured in a study of T cell responses to AZD1222 COVID-19 vaccine. The wider study: Second doses at about 4 or about 12 weeks were pooled.

Concerning this clone itself: What it binds is unknown.

Broader study findings: Only a handful of people who got AZD1222 tested seropositive at baseline. None of the repertoires were sampled until the peak T cell response had passed.

Produced via immunoSEQ multiplex PCR; TCRdb's table is partial and in-frame only. The sample lists some 100,000 clones, 87% occurring once. Trimming at V came to 9 bases and at J to 2 bases, leaving 6 bases not matched to a gene. Germline-derived CDR1 and CDR2 are MDHEN and SYDVKM. The CDR3 length is 15 residues. The V call is TRBV28, the J call TRBJ2-3; 12 nucleotides line up with TRBD2. The input for sequencing was peripheral blood, taken on day 0 of AZD1222 vaccination. This sequence was found in an adult in good health. CDR3 in amino acids: CARAGTSGFTDTQYF. The DNA for the CDR3 is TGTGCCAGGGCCGGGACTAGCGGGTTCACAGATACGCAGTATTTT.